The 24 T cell receptor beta chains below were found in one sample sequenced in a study of T-cell reconstitution after alpha-beta-depleted transplantation in children. Researchers prepared the TCRbeta library using unique molecular identifiers, the study reports. In TCRdb, the PCR reads were re-called with MiXCR into one record per CDR3 protein. This sample has about 830,000 distinct CDR3 sequences; about 15% occur once, and the top ten carry around 5%. The source material was PBMCs, mostly from graft donor cells, sampled 360 days after TCRalphabeta/CD19-depleted stem cell transplant. These receptors were obtained from a male patient younger than 18 who had a stem cell transplant for acute lymphoblastic leukemia, so the T cells may come from the graft donor.

V gene TRBV28 combines with J gene TRBJ2-7, with a possible D match to TRBD1 (6 bases). V lost 3 bases, J lost 5 bases, and 14 bases lay in between. From germline, CDR1 is MDHEN and CDR2 SYDVKM. The CDR3 runs to 14 residues. CDR3 bases: TGTGCCAGCAGTTTCAGGGGTCTTCGCCACGAGCAGTACTTC. Protein product: CASSFRGLRHEQYF.

V is TRBV24-1 and J is TRBJ2-3; D is uncertain. The V end was cut by 5 bases, the J end by 2 bases, with 10 bases between. The CDR3 loop spans 14 amino acids. Germline loops: CDR1 KGHDR, CDR2 SFDVKD. This chain's CDR3 is CATSGSGLTDTQYF. The CDR3 bases are TGTGCCACCAGTGGTTCGGGCCTCACAGATACGCAGTATTTT.

This clonotype was observed a few times. The chain links TRBV5-1 to TRBJ2-7; TRBD1 matches at 10 bases. The germline V gene encodes CDR1 SGHRS and CDR2 YFSETQ. V lost 4 bases, J lost 4 bases, and 11 bases stayed unmatched. This CDR3 is built from 16 residues. CDR3 coding DNA: TGCGCCAGCAGCACGCCGACAGGGGGCGGTTTTTACGAGCAGTACTTC. As protein: CASSTPTGGGFYEQYF.

This clonotype was seen once. This chain joins TRBV7-2 and TRBJ2-3; TRBD2 matches at 11 bases. Per the germline V gene, CDR1 is SGHTA and CDR2 is FQGNSA. The CDR3 runs to 15 residues. The V and J ends lost 5 bases and 6 bases, in that order; junction bases with no gene match: 7. CDR3 DNA: TGTGCCAGCAGCGAACTAGCGGGAGTTTGGGATACGCAGTATTTT. It translates to CASSELAGVWDTQYF.

CDR3 coding DNA: TGTGCCAGCAGCTTAACTAGCGTAGAGACCCAGTACTTC. It is translated as CASSLTSVETQYF. The V and J genes are TRBV7-9 and TRBJ2-5, with TRBD2 matching over 7 bases. The CDR3 covers 13 residues. The ends lost 2 bases at V and 4 bases at J; junction bases unmatched: 1. Germline V gives CDR1 SEHNR, CDR2 FQNEAQ (reference sequence). Drawing the rest from reference TRBV7-9 and TRBJ2-5, the complete variable domain is DTGVSQNPRHKITKRGQNVTFRCDPISEHNRLYWYRQTLGQGPEFLTYFQNEAQLEKSRLLSDRFSAERPKGSFSTLEIQRTEQGDSAMYLCASSLTSVETQYFGPGTRLLVL.

This clonotype was seen more than once but under ten times. J is TRBJ1-1 and V is TRBV7-6; no clear D gene. Per germline, CDR1 SGHVS and CDR2 FNYEAQ. V shed 1 base and J shed 0 bases, with 6 bases lying between them. This CDR3 is built from 14 residues. CDR3 in DNA: TGTGCCAGCAGCTTAGTATCGGTGAACACTGAAGCTTTCTTT. It translates to CASSLVSVNTEAFF. The full variable domain, completed using reference TRBV7-6 and TRBJ1-1, is GAGVSQSPRYKVTKRGQDVALRCDPISGHVSLYWYRQALGQGPEFLTYFNYEAQQDKSGLPNDRFSAERPEGSISTLTIQRTEQRDSAMYRCASSLVSVNTEAFFGQGTRLTVV.

V usage is TRBV5-5 and J usage is TRBJ2-1; possibly TRBD2 for D (6 bases). The CDR3 spans 17 residues. Per germline, CDR1 SGHKS and CDR2 YYEKEE (reference sequence). V was clipped by 4 bases and J by 0 bases, with 17 bases between them. The CDR3 reads CASSPQVPSDSYNEQFF. The CDR3 DNA reads TGTGCCAGCAGCCCCCAGGTGCCTAGCGACTCCTACAATGAGCAGTTCTTC.

V and J are TRBV28 and TRBJ1-2; 9 bases are a match to TRBD1. Trimming removed 3 bases from V and 5 bases from J; junction bases left unmatched: 10. Germline V gene data show CDR1 as MDHEN and CDR2 as SYDVKM. The CDR3 has 16 residues. CDR3 residues: CASSLGLQGAEYGYTF. As DNA, the CDR3 is TGTGCCAGCAGTTTGGGACTACAGGGGGCCGAATATGGCTACACCTTC.

This sequence joins TRBV20-1 and TRBJ2-1; the match to TRBD2 covers 9 bases. Germline loops: CDR1 DFQATT, CDR2 SNEGSKA (reference sequence). The CDR3 covers 16 residues. Trimming at V came to 1 base and at J to 2 bases, leaving 6 bases not matched to a gene. CDR3: CSARVSAGGPYNEQFF. The DNA of the CDR3 is TGCAGTGCTAGAGTATCAGCGGGAGGCCCCTACAATGAGCAGTTCTTC.

This clonotype was seen ten or more times. V and J are TRBV5-4 and TRBJ1-2; 8 bases line up with TRBD1. The CDR3 totals 13 residues. CDR1 is SGHNT and CDR2 is YYREEE in the germline V gene (reference sequence). V shed 2 bases and J 7 bases; nucleotides not matched to a gene: 4. The chain's CDR3 is CASSFAGGSGYTF. CDR3 DNA: TGTGCCAGCAGCTTCGCAGGGGGCTCTGGCTACACCTTC. Variable domain in full (rest from reference TRBV5-4 and TRBJ1-2): ETGVTQSPTHLIKTRGQQVTLRCSSQSGHNTVSWYQQALGQGPQFIFQYYREEENGRGNFPPRFSGLQFPNYSSELNVNALELDDSALYLCASSFAGGSGYTFGSGTRLTVV.

In its sample, this clonotype was seen a few times. The chain combines TRBV7-8 with TRBJ1-1; D call uncertain. V was shortened by 1 base and J by 9 bases, with 6 bases between the two germline ends. Germline values: CDR1 SGHVS, CDR2 FQNEAQ. The CDR3 is made up of 11 amino acids. In DNA form, the CDR3 reads TGTGCCAGCAGCTTAGATGGGAAAGCTTTCTTT. This codes for CASSLDGKAFF.

This clonotype was recorded a few times. V and J are TRBV5-1 and TRBJ2-7; D gene unclear. The CDR3 contains 12 residues. The V gene's germline CDR1 is SGHRS and CDR2 YFSETQ. Trimming pared 0 bases from V and 7 bases from J, leaving 8 bases between. CDR3 amino acids: CASSLGSWEQYF. CDR3 bases: TGCGCCAGCAGCTTGGGATCGTGGGAGCAGTACTTC.

The CDR3 DNA follows: TGCGCCAGCAGCTTGGAGGGGGCGGACGAGCAGTACTTC. Amino acid sequence: CASSLEGADEQYF. The chain carries TRBV5-1 and TRBJ2-7; 7 bases line up with TRBD1. CDR1 and CDR2 (germline): SGHRS, YFSETQ. V was clipped by 0 bases and J by 5 bases; unmatched bases: 2. CDR3 length: 13 residues. Looking up the rest from reference TRBV5-1 and TRBJ2-7 gives the full variable domain: KAGVTQTPRYLIKTRGQQVTLSCSPISGHRSVSWYQQTPGQGLQFLFEYFSETQRNKGNFPGRFSGRQFSNSRSEMNVSTLELGDSALYLCASSLEGADEQYFGPGTRLTVT.

The chain joins TRBV13 to TRBJ2-5, with D unresolved. Germline V lookup: CDR1 PRHDT, CDR2 FYEKMQ (reference sequence). Trimming took 7 bases from V and 7 from J, leaving 16 bases between them. The CDR3 consists of 13 residues. The CDR3 DNA is TGTGCCAGCACCGAGAAGGCGATTGTGACCCAGTACTTC. Its translation is CASTEKAIVTQYF.

The table lists this clonotype with a few counts. The chain is built from TRBV20-1 and TRBJ2-7, with a weak D call TRBD1 (5 bases). V gave up 5 bases and J gave up 1 base, with 12 bases separating them. Germline CDR1 is DFQATT and CDR2 is SNEGSKA (reference sequence). The CDR3 runs to 13 residues. The CDR3 coding sequence is TGCAGTGCTCCCCTGACAGTGTCCTACGAGCAGTACTTC. Protein: CSAPLTVSYEQYF.

This clonotype was picked up a small number of times. The V and J genes are TRBV13 and TRBJ1-2; no firm D call. This CDR3 is 12 amino acids long. Germline V CDR1 and CDR2: PRHDT, FYEKMQ (reference sequence). The V end was cut by 2 bases, the J end by 8 bases, with 9 bases between. The CDR3 loop is CASSLLGEGYTF. In nucleotides, the CDR3 is TGTGCCAGCAGCTTACTCGGGGAAGGCTACACCTTC.

This clonotype was detected a few times. The chain links TRBV19 to TRBJ2-7; 9 positions agree with TRBD1. This CDR3 comprises 14 residues. CDR1 and CDR2 (germline): LNHDA, SQIVND (reference sequence). J was trimmed by 3 bases and V by 5 bases; bases with no gene match: 5. The CDR3 loop reads CASSRGTGNYEQYF. The CDR3 DNA sequence: TGTGCCAGTAGTCGGGGGACAGGGAACTACGAGCAGTACTTC.

This clonotype showed up just a few times. The chain employs TRBV4-1 and TRBJ2-1; unclear D gene. Germline V gene lookup returns CDR1 MGHRA and CDR2 YSYEKL. V lost 0 bases and J 12 bases, leaving 24 bases between the germline ends. There are 17 residues in the CDR3. The CDR3 nucleotides read TGCGCCAGCAGCCAAGATAGGCTAGGTAGTAGCAACTTCGGGCAGTTCTTC. This codes for CASSQDRLGSSNFGQFF.

J is TRBJ2-1 and V is TRBV5-1; D possibly uses TRBD1 or TRBD2 (6 bases each). Trimming stripped 2 bases from V and 4 bases from J, with 13 bases between. Germline values: CDR1 SGHRS, CDR2 YFSETQ. The CDR3 contains 15 residues. The CDR3 protein is CASSLRGDFYNEQFF. CDR3 bases: TGCGCCAGCAGCTTAAGGGGGGATTTTTACAATGAGCAGTTCTTC.

This clonotype was counted many times. The V and J genes are TRBV24-1 and TRBJ2-1; D is tentatively TRBD1 or TRBD2 (5 bases each). CDR3 length: 16 amino acids. The V and J ends lost 0 bases and 3 bases respectively, with 11 bases between them. CDR1 is KGHDR, CDR2 SFDVKD, per germline. The DNA for the CDR3 is TGTGCCACCAGTGATTTGGCAGCAGGGAGCTACAATGAGCAGTTCTTC. It yields the protein CATSDLAAGSYNEQFF.

This clonotype was seen only a few times. This CDR3 is CASRGGAGELFF. Written as DNA, the CDR3 is TGCGCCAGCAGAGGGGGGGCCGGGGAGCTGTTTTTT. The gene calls are TRBV5-1 and TRBJ2-2, with D possibly being TRBD2 (7 bases). The V end was cut by 5 bases, the J end by 6 bases, with 8 bases between. The length of the CDR3 is 12 residues. Germline CDR1 reads SGHRS; CDR2 reads YFSETQ.

The V call is TRBV18, the J call TRBJ2-7; D is unclear. This CDR3 region has 13 residues. V was clipped by 1 base and J by 3 bases, with 7 bases between them. Germline loops: CDR1 KGHSH, CDR2 LQKENI. This chain's CDR3 is CASSPLAFYEQYF. CDR3 coding DNA: TGTGCCAGCTCACCACTTGCCTTCTACGAGCAGTACTTC.

The chain joins TRBV12-3 or TRBV12-4 to TRBJ1-2; D remains unclear. This CDR3 region has 12 residues. Trimming cost V 5 bases and J 4 bases, with 8 bases left between them. The CDR3 DNA follows: TGTGCCAGCAGTCGGAACCTCTATGGCTACACCTTC. Its protein product is CASSRNLYGYTF.

In its sample, this clonotype was seen once. The V gene is TRBV5-1, the J gene TRBJ2-7; D is unclear. The germline gives CDR1 SGHRS, CDR2 YFSETQ. Trimming cost V 4 bases and J 2 bases, with 16 bases left between them. This CDR3 region has 15 residues. CDR3 loop: CASSPYVADPYEQYF. CDR3 in DNA: TGCGCCAGCAGCCCCTACGTGGCCGATCCCTACGAGCAGTACTTC. Together with reference TRBV5-1 and TRBJ2-7, the CDR3 gives the full variable domain: KAGVTQTPRYLIKTRGQQVTLSCSPISGHRSVSWYQQTPGQGLQFLFEYFSETQRNKGNFPGRFSGRQFSNSRSEMNVSTLELGDSALYLCASSPYVADPYEQYFGPGTRLTVT.